This TCR beta chain was sequenced during a study of cytomegalovirus exposure and HLA in healthy donors. 60 Vbeta and 13 Jbeta primers were used in PCR. Assay: immunoSEQ multiplex PCR; the TCRdb copy retains only in-frame clones and omits some. This table has some 200,000 clones, over 80% appearing once. The CDR3 contains 14 residues. The germline V gene encodes CDR1 MNHEY and CDR2 SMNVEV (reference sequence). V was clipped by 3 bases and J by 2 bases, with 7 bases between them. Turning to this clone: The same CDR3 can be traced to other DNA sequences in this sample.

This chain uses TRBV27 with TRBJ2-2; D is perhaps TRBD1 (6 bases). The origin of this receptor is a boy younger than 10 in good health and CMV-seronegative. Input material: PBMCs. This CDR3 is CASSFGTNTGELFF. In DNA form, the CDR3 reads TGTGCCAGCAGTTTCGGGACAAACACCGGGGAGCTGTTTTTT.